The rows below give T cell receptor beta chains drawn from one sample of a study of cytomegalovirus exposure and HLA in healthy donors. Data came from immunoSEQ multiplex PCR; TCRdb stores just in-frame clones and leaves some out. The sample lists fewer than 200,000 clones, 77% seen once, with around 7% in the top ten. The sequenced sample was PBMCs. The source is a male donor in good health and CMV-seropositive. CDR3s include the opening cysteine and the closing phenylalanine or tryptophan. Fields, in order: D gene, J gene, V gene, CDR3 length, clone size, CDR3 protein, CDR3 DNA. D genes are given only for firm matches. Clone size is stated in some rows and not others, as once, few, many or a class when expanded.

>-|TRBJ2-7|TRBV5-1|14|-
CASRPVGGGYEQYF
TGCGCCAGCAGGCCTGTAGGGGGGGGCTACGAGCAGTACTTC
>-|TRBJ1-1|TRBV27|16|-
CASSLLQGTMNTEAFF
TGTGCCAGCAGTTTACTACAGGGCACTATGAACACTGAAGCTTTCTTT
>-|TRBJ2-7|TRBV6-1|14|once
CASKSSHRGSEQYF
TGTGCCAGCAAATCATCCCACCGGGGATCCGAGCAGTACTTC
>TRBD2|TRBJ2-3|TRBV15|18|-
CATSRDPASGTGTDTQYF
TGTGCCACCAGCAGAGATCCGGCTAGCGGGACCGGCACAGATACGCAGTATTTT
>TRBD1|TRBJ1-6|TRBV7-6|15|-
CASSLMTGGNSPLHF
TGTGCCAGCAGCTTGATGACAGGGGGTAATTCACCCCTCCACTTT
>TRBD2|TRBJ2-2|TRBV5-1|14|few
CASTTSLNTGELFF
TGCGCCAGCACGACTAGCCTGAACACCGGGGAGCTGTTTTTT
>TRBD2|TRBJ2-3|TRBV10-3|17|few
CAITPRGGQLSTDTQYF
TGTGCCATCACCCCGCGCGGGGGGCAGCTTAGCACAGATACGCAGTATTTT
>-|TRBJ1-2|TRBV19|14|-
CASRTQGLNYGYTF
TGTGCCAGTAGAACACAGGGCCTCAACTATGGCTACACCTTC
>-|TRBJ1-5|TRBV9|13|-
CASSVDLNQPQHF
TGTGCCAGCAGCGTAGATCTCAATCAGCCCCAGCATTTT
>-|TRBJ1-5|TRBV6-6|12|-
CASSYSEQPQHF
TGTGCCAGCAGTTACAGCGAGCAGCCCCAGCATTTT
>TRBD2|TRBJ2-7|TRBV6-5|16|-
CASSYSTSGGSYEQYF
TGTGCCAGCAGTTACTCGACTAGCGGGGGCTCCTACGAGCAGTACTTC
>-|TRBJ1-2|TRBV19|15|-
CASSIVYWQGNGYTF
TGTGCCAGTAGTATTGTATATTGGCAGGGGAATGGCTACACCTTC
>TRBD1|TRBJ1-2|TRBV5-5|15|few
CASSTFGQGRYGYTF
TGTGCCAGCAGTACCTTTGGACAGGGACGGTATGGCTACACCTTC
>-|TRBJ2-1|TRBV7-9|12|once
CASSRGIQGEFF
TGTGCCAGCAGCCGGGGGATCCAAGGGGAGTTCTTC
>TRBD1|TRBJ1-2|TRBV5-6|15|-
CASSLPGGDSGGYTF
TGTGCCAGCAGCTTGCCAGGGGGCGATTCTGGTGGCTACACCTTC
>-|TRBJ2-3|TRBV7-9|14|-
CASSPGGSTDTQYF
TGTGCCAGCAGCCCGGGGGGCAGCACAGATACGCAGTATTTT
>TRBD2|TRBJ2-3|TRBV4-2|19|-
CASSQEEASGGVSTDTQYF
TGTGCCAGCAGCCAAGAGGAGGCTAGCGGGGGGGTAAGCACAGATACGCAGTATTTT
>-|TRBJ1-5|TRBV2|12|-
CASTGVGQPQHF
TGTGCCAGCACGGGGGTGGGGCAGCCCCAGCATTTT
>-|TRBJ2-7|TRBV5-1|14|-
CASSLAGGSYEQYF
TGCGCCAGCAGCTTGGCCGGAGGCTCCTACGAGCAGTACTTC
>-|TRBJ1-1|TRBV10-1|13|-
CASSEGPNTEAFF
TGCGCCAGCAGTGAGGGGCCGAACACTGAAGCTTTCTTT
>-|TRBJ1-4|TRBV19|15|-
CASSILHGSNEKLFF
TGTGCCAGTAGTATCCTTCACGGGAGTAATGAAAAACTGTTTTTT
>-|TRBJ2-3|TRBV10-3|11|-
CATGVADTQYF
TGTGCCACCGGGGTGGCCGATACGCAGTATTTT
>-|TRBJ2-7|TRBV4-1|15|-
CASSQDPGNSYEQYF
TGCGCCAGCAGCCAAGATCCAGGAAACTCCTACGAGCAGTACTTC
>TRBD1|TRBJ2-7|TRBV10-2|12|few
CASRDRGREQYF
TGCGCCAGCAGGGACAGGGGGCGCGAGCAGTACTTC
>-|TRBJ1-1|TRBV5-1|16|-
CASSFNSGGRPSEAFF
TGCGCCAGCAGCTTCAACTCCGGCGGGAGACCCTCTGAAGCTTTCTTT
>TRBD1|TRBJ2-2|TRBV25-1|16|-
CASTQTGTGNTGELFF
TGTGCCAGCACCCAAACGGGGACAGGGAACACCGGGGAGCTGTTTTTT
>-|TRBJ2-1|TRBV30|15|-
CAWSPPGHIYNEQFF
TGTGCCTGGAGCCCACCGGGACACATCTACAATGAGCAGTTCTTC
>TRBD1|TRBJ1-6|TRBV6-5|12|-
CASRTGNSPLHF
TGTGCCAGCAGGACAGGGAATTCACCCCTCCACTTT
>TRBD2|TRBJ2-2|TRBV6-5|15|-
CASGTGGEGSRELFF
TGTGCCAGCGGTACAGGAGGGGAGGGGAGTAGGGAGCTGTTTTTT
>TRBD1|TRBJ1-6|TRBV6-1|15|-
CASEAGQGPYSPLHF
TGTGCCAGCGAGGCCGGACAGGGGCCTTATTCACCCCTCCACTTT
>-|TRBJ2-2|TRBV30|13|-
CAWNPGYTGELFF
TGTGCCTGGAACCCGGGGTACACCGGGGAGCTGTTTTTT
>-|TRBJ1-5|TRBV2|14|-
CASTQTDLDQPQHF
TGTGCCAGCACTCAGACAGACTTGGATCAGCCCCAGCATTTT
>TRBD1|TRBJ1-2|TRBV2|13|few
CASSGQGIHGYTF
TGTGCCAGCAGTGGACAGGGGATCCATGGCTACACCTTC
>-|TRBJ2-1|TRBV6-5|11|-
CASRSRGEQFF
TGTGCCAGCAGGTCTCGGGGGGAGCAGTTCTTC
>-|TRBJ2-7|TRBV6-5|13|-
CASTPYGGYEQYF
TGTGCCAGCACTCCATACGGCGGCTACGAGCAGTACTTC
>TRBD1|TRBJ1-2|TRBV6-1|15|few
CASSDQSTGSYGYTF
TGTGCCAGCAGTGATCAATCGACAGGGTCCTATGGCTACACCTTC
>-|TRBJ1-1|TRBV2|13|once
CASSEGADRKAFF
TGTGCCAGCAGTGAAGGGGCAGACAGAAAGGCTTTCTTT
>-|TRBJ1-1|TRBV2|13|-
CASTRQGYTEAFF
TGTGCCAGCACTCGTCAGGGGTACACTGAAGCTTTCTTT
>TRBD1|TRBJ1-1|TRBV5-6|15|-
CASSPDRGRDTEAFF
TGTGCCAGCAGCCCTGACAGGGGCAGGGACACTGAAGCTTTCTTT
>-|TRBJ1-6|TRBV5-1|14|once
CASSLDGAGSPLHF
TGCGCCAGCAGCTTGGATGGGGCCGGGTCACCCCTCCACTTT
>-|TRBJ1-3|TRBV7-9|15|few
CASSFLVTGGNTIYF
TGTGCCAGCAGCTTCCTCGTAACGGGTGGAAACACCATATATTTT
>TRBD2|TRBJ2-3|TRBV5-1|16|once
CASSFQRGGRTDTQYF
TGCGCCAGCAGCTTCCAGCGGGGGGGCCGGACAGATACGCAGTATTTT
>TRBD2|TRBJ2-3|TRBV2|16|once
CASSETSGGSTDTQYF
TGTGCCAGCAGTGAGACTAGCGGGGGCAGCACAGATACGCAGTATTTT
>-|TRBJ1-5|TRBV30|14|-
CAWSGGQGNQPQHF
TGTGCCTGGAGTGGGGGGCAGGGCAATCAGCCCCAGCATTTT
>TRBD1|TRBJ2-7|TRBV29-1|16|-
CSVEGGSDRGRYEQYF
TGCAGCGTTGAAGGGGGATCGGACAGGGGTCGGTACGAGCAGTACTTC